This record concerns one T cell receptor (beta chain) sequence. The antigen it binds to is not known. No quality values exist for individual bases; no much larger clone is one base distant. Whole blood was collected in K2EDTA tubes by collaborating institutions according to the institutions' own protocols. Collaborator samples were shipped for TCRbeta analysis as frozen whole blood, isolated PBMCs, or DNA extracted from either sample type. TCRbeta CDR3 regions were amplified from genomic DNA using the immunoSEQ Assay, a bias-controlled multiplex PCR. As for the authors' bioinformatics: The number of nucleated cells in each sample was estimated from the amplification of reference gene primers within the assay. To quantify the absolute abundance of each unique TCRbeta CDR3 rearrangement, sequence reads were collapsed and filtered. For each sample, productive Simpson clonality was calculated as the square root of Simpson's diversity index across productive rearrangements. The immuneACCESS repertoire file appears here via TCRdb, limited to in-frame rearrangements. These files lack a portion of the clones; in checked studies, under half of the deficit traces to unresolved V genes, and the cause of the others is not known. V and J calls and clone size are copied from that table; D and trimming were computed from the DNA. This sample has 65,000 to 100,000 clones in its table, and roughly four fifths of those were observed once. The ten largest clones take up around 13% of the sample.

The source of the sample is a study of blood T cell repertoires in COVID-19 (dated by TCRdb to 2019 to 2021). Regarding the research as a whole: Samples from collaborators originated in the United States, Italy and Spain and spanned both the acute and convalescent phases of COVID-19. The prospective study material was composed of cDNA or gDNA derived from T cells, B-cell-depleted T cells, or PBMCs. Deeply sampled blood TCRbeta repertoires from subjects exposed to, actively infected with, or recovered from COVID-19 were included in the dataset. The repertoires were released in a freely available public database meant as a resource for research on the immune response to SARS-CoV-2. Samples came from the ongoing ImmuneRACE study (first 160 participants) plus 1,254 subjects from 6 global collaborators. Sample metadata almost always included a de-identified subject ID, COVID-19 status, age in years and sex. HLA class I and class II types, where available, came from metadata supplied by the sample provider rather than from assay-based typing.

Results and caveats for the whole study, not just this receptor: The amount of clinical and demographic metadata varied by source and participant and was provided uncurated.

The CDR3 goes from the cysteine to the phenylalanine over 12 residues. Just the 36-base CDR3 DNA is kept, in frame starting at base 1. CDR1 and CDR2 were assigned from the germline V gene as SGHRS and YFSETQ. V was cut back by 0 bases and J by 10 bases, leaving a gap of 8 bases between them. Sample: peripheral blood. This receptor was obtained from a human donor in a cohort sampled during active COVID-19. Recombination linked TRBV5-1 to TRBJ2-1, with a tentative D gene TRBD1 over 5 matching bases. The CDR3 is CASSLASGEQFF. The DNA is as follows: TGCGCCAGCAGCTTGGCCTCAGGGGAGCAGTTCTTC. Where the CDR3 stops, the reference TRBV5-1 and TRBJ2-1 genes take over; the full variable domain is KAGVTQTPRYLIKTRGQQVTLSCSPISGHRSVSWYQQTPGQGLQFLFEYFSETQRNKGNFPGRFSGRQFSNSRSEMNVSTLELGDSALYLCASSLASGEQFFGPGTRLTVL.